A selection of T cell receptor beta chains follows, all from one sample in a study of blood T cell repertoires in COVID-19. Here immunoSEQ multiplex PCR was the method, and the copy in TCRdb shows in-frame clones only, minus some. The sample has about 300,000 clones, about 89% seen once. The sequenced sample was PBMCs or T cells enriched from blood (not recorded which). The receptors were sampled from a young woman who had recovered from COVID-19. Both conserved end residues are part of each CDR3. D genes are given only for firm matches. Clone size is not always given. Where it is, it says once, few, many or a class for expanded clones.

D gene	clone size	V gene	J gene	CDR3 length	CDR3 protein	CDR3 DNA
-	-	TRBV16	TRBJ2-2	15	CASSKTGTYTGELFF	TGTGCCAGCAGTAAAACAGGGACGTACACCGGGGAGCTGTTTTTT
-	-	TRBV4-1	TRBJ1-6	17	CASSQENGEASYSPLHF	TGCGCCAGCAGCCAAGAAAACGGGGAGGCGTCGTATTCACCCCTCCACTTT
-	-	TRBV11-2	TRBJ1-5	13	CASSRQHLQPQHF	TGTGCCAGCAGCCGACAGCATCTTCAGCCCCAGCATTTT
-	-	TRBV28	TRBJ1-2	16	CASSQDRDKANYGYTF	TGTGCCAGCAGCCAGGACAGAGATAAAGCTAACTATGGCTACACCTTC
TRBD1	-	TRBV10-3	TRBJ1-2	11	CAISGQGDYTF	TGTGCCATCAGTGGACAGGGCGACTACACCTTC
-	-	TRBV29-1	TRBJ1-2	13	CSYYNSLNYGYTF	TGCAGCTATTATAACAGTTTAAACTATGGCTACACCTTC
TRBD2	-	TRBV30	TRBJ2-3	14	CAWSRGLASDTQYF	TGTGCCTGGAGTCGGGGACTAGCCTCAGATACGCAGTATTTT
-	-	TRBV7-9	TRBJ1-1	13	CASSLSVNTEAFF	TGTGCCAGCAGCTTGTCCGTGAACACTGAAGCTTTCTTT
-	-	TRBV30	TRBJ1-5	14	CAWSVSGGNQPQHF	TGTGCCTGGAGTGTATCGGGAGGCAATCAGCCCCAGCATTTT
TRBD1	-	TRBV19	TRBJ1-4	13	CASRTGVDEKLFF	TGTGCCAGCAGGACAGGGGTTGATGAAAAACTGTTTTTT
TRBD2	once	TRBV7-2	TRBJ2-2	17	CASSLEGAGGNTGELFF	TGTGCCAGCAGCTTAGAAGGGGCGGGGGGGAACACCGGGGAGCTGTTTTTT
TRBD1	-	TRBV18	TRBJ1-3	14	CASSPRTGTDTIYF	TGTGCCAGCTCACCACGGACAGGGACGGACACCATATATTTT
-	-	TRBV19	TRBJ2-1	16	CASSPGVADIYNEQFF	TGTGCCAGTAGTCCCGGGGTAGCGGACATCTACAATGAGCAGTTCTTC
TRBD1	-	TRBV10-2	TRBJ1-2	16	CASSDERTGRNYGYTF	TGCGCCAGCAGTGATGAGAGGACAGGGAGGAACTATGGCTACACCTTC
-	-	TRBV27	TRBJ1-5	14	CASSFSPSGQPQHF	TGTGCCAGCAGTTTTTCCCCGTCGGGTCAGCCCCAGCATTTT
-	-	TRBV4-1	TRBJ1-6	17	CASSQAPGHVRNSPLHF	TGCGCCAGCAGCCAAGCGCCCGGACATGTTCGTAATTCACCCCTCCACTTT
-	-	TRBV6-5	TRBJ2-5	14	CASSYSVRQETQYF	TGTGCCAGCAGTTACTCGGTTAGACAAGAGACCCAGTACTTC
-	few	TRBV28	TRBJ1-5	13	CASSLREAQPQHF	TGTGCCAGCAGTTTGCGGGAGGCTCAGCCCCAGCATTTT
TRBD2	-	TRBV30	TRBJ2-7	16	CAWSLGLAGGQAEQYF	TGTGCCTGGAGTCTGGGACTAGCGGGAGGGCAGGCCGAGCAGTACTTC
TRBD1	-	TRBV15	TRBJ2-2	15	CATSRDTGVAGELFF	TGTGCCACCAGCAGAGATACAGGGGTGGCCGGGGAGCTGTTTTTT
TRBD1	-	TRBV30	TRBJ1-1	13	CAWRFGQGNEAFF	TGTGCCTGGAGGTTCGGACAGGGCAATGAAGCTTTCTTT
-	-	TRBV6-1	TRBJ2-2	16	CASSEYPHELFGELFF	TGTGCCAGCAGTGAATATCCCCATGAACTCTTCGGGGAGCTGTTTTTT
TRBD2	once	TRBV12-3/TRBV12-4	TRBJ2-1	12	CASSGPGREQFF	TGTGCCAGCAGCGGTCCCGGGAGGGAGCAGTTCTTC
-	-	TRBV11-3	TRBJ1-6	15	CASSSRSSYNSPLHF	TGTGCCAGCAGCTCTAGAAGCTCCTATAATTCACCCCTCCACTTT
TRBD1	-	TRBV27	TRBJ1-3	17	CASSPRSGGILGNTIYF	TGTGCCAGCAGTCCCCGGTCAGGGGGAATTCTTGGAAACACCATATATTTT
TRBD2	once	TRBV30	TRBJ2-1	16	CAWSLGRTSSYNEQFF	TGTGCCTGGAGCCTCGGGAGGACAAGCTCCTACAATGAGCAGTTCTTC
-	-	TRBV7-8	TRBJ2-1	13	CASRSVRGNEQFF	TGTGCCAGCAGGTCCGTCAGGGGCAATGAGCAGTTCTTC
-	-	TRBV27	TRBJ1-1	14	CASSSDSPLTEAFF	TGTGCCAGCAGTTCGGACAGCCCTCTAACTGAAGCTTTCTTT
TRBD1	once	TRBV27	TRBJ1-5	15	CASSRQGVSNQPQHF	TGTGCCAGCAGTCGACAGGGTGTTAGCAATCAGCCCCAGCATTTT
-	-	TRBV5-1	TRBJ1-3	16	CASSLGGVSAGNTIYF	TGCGCCAGCAGCTTGGGGGGAGTCTCGGCTGGAAACACCATATATTTT
TRBD1	-	TRBV5-1	TRBJ2-7	13	CASAQTGPYEQYF	TGCGCCAGCGCACAGACAGGGCCCTACGAGCAGTACTTC
TRBD2	-	TRBV2	TRBJ2-7	22	CASSEDYYSGGVVAGVAYEQYF	TGTGCCAGCAGTGAAGACTATTACTCCGGTGGCGTGGTAGCGGGAGTAGCCTACGAGCAGTACTTC
-	-	TRBV19	TRBJ2-6	15	CASSPRGAGANVLTF	TGTGCCAGTAGCCCTCGCGGGGCTGGGGCCAACGTCCTGACTTTC
-	few	TRBV29-1	TRBJ2-3	12	CSVPAGVDTQYF	TGCAGCGTCCCGGCCGGGGTGGATACGCAGTATTTT
TRBD2	-	TRBV4-3	TRBJ2-7	18	CASSQDLGLAGGRHEQYF	TGCGCCAGCAGCCAAGATTTGGGACTAGCGGGGGGGCGGCACGAGCAGTACTTC
TRBD1	-	TRBV13	TRBJ1-2	15	CASSLGDRVNYGYTF	TGTGCCAGCAGCTTAGGGGACAGGGTAAACTATGGCTACACCTTC
-	-	TRBV7-2	TRBJ1-1	14	CASSLGRATTEAFF	TGTGCCAGCAGCCTGGGCAGGGCGACCACTGAAGCTTTCTTT
-	-	TRBV7-2	TRBJ1-5	13	CASSPRPNQPQHF	TGTGCCAGCAGCCCGAGGCCCAATCAGCCCCAGCATTTT
TRBD1	-	TRBV2	TRBJ2-7	15	CASLAMDRGMDEQYF	TGTGCCAGCCTCGCAATGGACAGGGGAATGGACGAGCAGTACTTC
TRBD2	-	TRBV28	TRBJ2-7	16	CASSLRVSSGAYEQYF	TGTGCCAGCAGTTTACGTGTCTCTAGCGGGGCCTACGAGCAGTACTTC
-	-	TRBV19	TRBJ2-7	16	CASSANRNGSPYEQYF	TGTGCCAGTAGTGCCAACAGGAACGGGTCACCCTACGAGCAGTACTTC
-	-	TRBV11-3	TRBJ1-4	12	CASSLPREKLFF	TGTGCCAGCAGCCTACCTCGAGAAAAACTGTTTTTT
-	-	TRBV12-3/TRBV12-4	TRBJ2-3	13	CASSLGGADTQYF	TGTGCCAGCAGTTTGGGGGGAGCAGATACGCAGTATTTT
TRBD2	-	TRBV11-3	TRBJ2-1	15	CASSLSLAGYNEQFF	TGTGCCAGCAGCTTATCACTAGCGGGATATAATGAGCAGTTCTTC
-	-	TRBV7-8	TRBJ1-2	15	CASSLEQGTNYGYTF	TGTGCCAGCAGCTTAGAACAGGGTACTAACTATGGCTACACCTTC
TRBD2	-	TRBV5-4	TRBJ2-7	15	CASSLGAGGPYEQYF	TGTGCCAGCAGCTTGGGGGCGGGGGGCCCCTACGAGCAGTACTTC
TRBD1	-	TRBV19	TRBJ1-2	14	CASSQQGATFGYTF	TGTGCCAGTAGTCAGCAGGGGGCAACCTTTGGCTACACCTTC
-	-	TRBV5-1	TRBJ2-3	15	CASSYGKQVTDTQYF	TGCGCCAGCAGCTACGGGAAACAAGTCACAGATACGCAGTATTTT
TRBD1	-	TRBV18	TRBJ2-1	18	CASSPLGTGAAVGWEQFF	TGTGCCAGCTCACCACTAGGGACAGGGGCGGCCGTGGGATGGGAGCAGTTCTTC
-	-	TRBV9	TRBJ1-1	13	CASSLRDRTEAFF	TGTGCCAGCAGCTTACGAGACAGAACTGAAGCTTTCTTT
TRBD1	-	TRBV19	TRBJ2-6	16	CASSRGQASGANVLTF	TGTGCCAGTAGTAGGGGACAGGCGTCTGGGGCCAACGTCCTGACTTTC
-	-	TRBV30	TRBJ1-5	13	CASTGGGNQPQHF	TGTGCCTCCACGGGGGGGGGCAATCAGCCCCAGCATTTT
-	-	TRBV4-1	TRBJ2-4	13	CASSQGSRNIQYF	TGCGCCAGCAGCCAAGGGTCTCGGAACATTCAGTACTTC